This record looks at one TCR beta chain sequence and its context. These data belong to a study of technical replicates of blood from a handful of donors. Generated by immunoSEQ multiplex PCR, the TCRdb table keeps only in-frame clones and is missing some. The data show roughly 68,000 clones, with roughly 92% seen just once and about 4.9% held by the top ten. The sequence derives from a human donor in good health. Some clones in this sample may be carry-over from other donors' samples. Input material: PBMCs.

The chain's CDR3 is CASSQGVGLAGSYEQYF. In DNA form, the CDR3 reads TGTGCCAGCAGCCAAGGGGTGGGACTAGCGGGGTCCTACGAGCAGTACTTC. The chain has TRBV14 and TRBJ2-7, with TRBD2 matching over 13 bases. Losses at the gene ends were 1 base for V and 1 base for J; bases not matched to a gene: 4. The germline CDR1 and CDR2 sequences are SGHDN and FVKESK. The CDR3 covers 17 residues.